The 25 T cell receptor beta chains given below trace back to one sample, sequenced in a study of radiotherapy plus CTLA-4 blockade in lung cancer (dated by TCRdb to the late 2010s). Libraries were constructed by the immunoSEQ multiplex PCR assay. The immuneACCESS repertoire file appears here via TCRdb, limited to in-frame rearrangements. These files lack a portion of the clones; in checked studies, under half of the deficit traces to unresolved V genes, and the cause of the others is not known. For this sample the table gives tens of thousands of clones, of which approximately 79% were detected only once. Roughly a tenth of the sample rests with the top ten. Here the sequenced sample was peripheral blood, taken from a patient treated with radiotherapy plus ipilimumab. These receptors all come from a human donor with non-small cell lung cancer who had a complete response to radiotherapy plus ipilimumab.

V usage is TRBV11-2 and J usage is TRBJ1-2; possible D gene TRBD1, 6 bases. V was trimmed by 1 base and J by 6 bases, leaving 12 bases between them. Germline CDR1 SGHAT, CDR2 FQNNGV. This CDR3 comprises 14 residues. CDR3 nucleotide sequence: TGTGCCAGCAGCTTAGTCAGGGGAACTGATGGCTACACCTTC. Protein: CASSLVRGTDGYTF.

This chain uses TRBV2 with TRBJ2-2; 9 nucleotides agree with TRBD2. CDR1 is SNHLY and CDR2 is FYNNEI in the germline V gene. The CDR3 loop spans 16 amino acids. V dropped 4 bases and J dropped 7; count of bases not matched to a gene: 10. CDR3 sequence: CASSVQGLAVNGELFF. Here the CDR3 DNA reads TGTGCCAGCAGTGTACAGGGACTAGCTGTCAACGGGGAGCTGTTTTTT. Full variable domain (rest looked up from reference TRBV2 and TRBJ2-2): EPEVTQTPSHQVTQMGQEVILRCVPISNHLYFYWYRQILGQKVEFLVSFYNNEISEKSEIFDDQFSVERPDGSNFTLKIRSTKLEDSAMYFCASSVQGLAVNGELFFGEGSRLTVL.

The rearrangement links TRBV27 to TRBJ1-2; a weak D match, TRBD1 (6 bases). The CDR3 has 17 residues. V shed 4 bases and J shed 4 bases, with 22 bases lying between them. CDR1 and CDR2 (germline): MNHEY, SMNVEV (reference sequence). CDR3 in amino acids: CASSSSGTLFLSYGYTF. CDR3 bases: TGTGCCAGCAGTTCTTCCGGGACACTCTTCCTCAGCTATGGCTACACCTTC.

The V and J genes are TRBV5-1 and TRBJ2-1; 11 bases map to TRBD2. The CDR3 is 15 residues long. Germline V lookup: CDR1 SGHRS, CDR2 YFSETQ. V was clipped by 5 bases and J by 7 bases; unmatched bases: 8. CDR3 protein: CASRVAGGPENEQFF. In nucleotides, the CDR3 is TGCGCCAGCAGAGTAGCGGGAGGGCCGGAAAATGAGCAGTTCTTC.

CDR3 sequence (DNA): TGTGCCAGTAGTATTTCGGGGACTCAAGAGACCCAGTACTTC. It yields the protein CASSISGTQETQYF. The chain uses TRBV19 and TRBJ2-5; tentative D call: TRBD2 (6 bases). Germline V gives CDR1 LNHDA, CDR2 SQIVND (reference sequence). The CDR3 is 14 amino acids. V was pared by 3 bases and J by 2 bases, with 10 bases between.

This chain links TRBV19 with TRBJ1-5; D not resolved. The CDR3 runs 15 residues. The V end was cut by 7 bases, the J end by 5 bases, with 18 bases between. Germline V gives CDR1 LNHDA, CDR2 SQIVND (reference sequence). The CDR3 reads CASTETAGVHQPQHF. The CDR3 DNA reads as TGTGCCAGTACCGAAACCGCCGGGGTGCATCAGCCCCAGCATTTT.

The chain recombines TRBV7-2 with TRBJ2-3; D is ambiguous. Trimming removed 1 base from V and 4 bases from J, with 3 bases in between. In germline, CDR1 is SGHTA, CDR2 FQGNSA. The CDR3 sequence is 12 residues long. CDR3 in amino acids: CASSLVPDTQYF. The CDR3, as DNA: TGTGCCAGCAGCTTAGTACCAGATACGCAGTATTTT.

This clone was seen once. The gene calls are TRBV6-5 and TRBJ2-1; D remains unclear. From germline, CDR1 is MNHEY and CDR2 SVGAGI. V lost 2 bases and J 8 bases, leaving 10 bases between the germline ends. This CDR3 comprises 13 residues. Written as DNA, the CDR3 is TGTGCCAGCAGTTACATAGGGTTCGATGAGCAGTTCTTC. Translating it yields CASSYIGFDEQFF.

In its sample, this clone was seen once. The junction does not match germline at one end; this may be a read error. The chain carries TRBV6-1 and TRBJ2-6, with D perhaps matching TRBD2 (6 bases). The CDR3 covers 14 residues. Looked up from germline, CDR1 is MNHNS and CDR2 is SASEGT. The CDR3, as DNA: TGTGCCAGCACGGCGGGGTCCGGGGCCAACGTCCCGACTTTC. Protein sequence: CASTAGSGANVPTF.

This chain uses TRBV27 with TRBJ2-1; D not certain. V shed 7 bases and J shed 0 bases, with 13 bases lying between them. Germline lookup yields CDR1 MNHEY and CDR2 SMNVEV (reference sequence). The CDR3 has 15 amino acids. CDR3 sequence reads: CASKSTRSSYNEQFF. The CDR3, as DNA: TGTGCCAGCAAATCAACCCGAAGCTCCTACAATGAGCAGTTCTTC.

The chain has TRBV10-3 and TRBJ2-1; 13 bases line up with TRBD2. The CDR3 runs 15 residues. J lost 8 bases, V lost 7 bases, and 8 bases had no gene match. Germline CDR1 reads ENHRY; CDR2 reads SYGVKD. The CDR3 sequence is CAINTILAGGDEQFF. CDR3 sequence (DNA): TGTGCCATCAACACCATACTAGCGGGAGGGGATGAGCAGTTCTTC.

The chain carries TRBV19 and TRBJ1-4; unclear D gene. CDR1 is LNHDA and CDR2 is SQIVND in the germline V gene (reference sequence). V lost 6 bases, J lost 7 bases, and 18 bases lay in between. There are 15 residues in the CDR3. The CDR3 is CASSLTDLPSEKLFF. The CDR3 DNA reads TGTGCCAGTAGCTTAACGGATTTACCATCTGAAAAACTGTTTTTT.

This clone was detected a few times. The genes are TRBV7-2 and TRBJ1-3; no clear D gene. The CDR3 is 16 residues long. Germline CDR1 is SGHTA and CDR2 is FQGNSA. With 1 base removed from V and 0 bases from J, the gap between germline ends came to 10 bases. CDR3 in DNA: TGTGCCAGCAGCTTAGATCGCAGCCGCTCTGGAAACACCATATATTTT. Translated, it gives CASSLDRSRSGNTIYF.

This sequence joins TRBV6-1 and TRBJ1-3, with 7 bases lining up with TRBD1. Per the germline V gene, CDR1 is MNHNS and CDR2 is SASEGT. The CDR3 is 14 amino acids. J lost 0 bases, V lost 6 bases, and 2 bases had no gene match. CDR3 sequence reads: CASRGQLSGNTIYF. The CDR3 DNA is TGTGCCAGCAGGGGACAGCTCTCTGGAAACACCATATATTTT.

This clone was found once. The genes are TRBV27 and TRBJ2-3; tentatively, D is TRBD1 or TRBD2 (6 bases each). The CDR3 has 13 amino acids. The germline V gene encodes CDR1 MNHEY and CDR2 SMNVEV (reference sequence). V was trimmed by 7 bases and J by 3 bases, leaving 11 bases between them. The CDR3 DNA is TGTGCCAGCATAGAGGGGGGAACAGATACGCAGTATTTT. Protein: CASIEGGTDTQYF.

This clone was observed once. The chain combines TRBV5-6 with TRBJ2-3; no firm D call. With 4 bases removed from V and 6 bases from J, the gap between germline ends came to 6 bases. Per the germline V gene, CDR1 is SGHDT and CDR2 is YYEEEE. The length of the CDR3 is 11 residues. The CDR3 loop is CASSRLDTQYF. CDR3 nucleotides: TGTGCCAGCAGCCGGTTGGATACGCAGTATTTT.

This clone turned up a few times. The chain uses TRBV4-1 and TRBJ2-2; 7 positions match TRBD1. This CDR3 spans 16 amino acids. Trimming cost V 6 bases and J 1 base; bases outside gene matches: 8. In germline, CDR1 is MGHRA, CDR2 YSYEKL. CDR3 coding DNA: TGCGCCAGCAGGGCCTACAGGGGCTTGAACACCGGGGAGCTGTTTTTT. Its protein is CASRAYRGLNTGELFF.

The rearrangement links TRBV2 to TRBJ1-2, with D possibly matching TRBD1 (5 bases). The V and J ends lost 1 base and 8 bases respectively, with 20 bases between them. CDR1 is SNHLY, CDR2 FYNNEI, per germline. CDR3 length equals 16 residues. The CDR3 is CASSEESAGPRGGYTF. CDR3 DNA: TGTGCCAGCAGTGAAGAGAGCGCCGGGCCAAGGGGAGGCTACACCTTC.

The chain combines TRBV14 with TRBJ1-1; D not certain. CDR1 and CDR2 (germline): SGHDN, FVKESK. The CDR3 covers 16 residues. V lost 0 bases, J lost 2 bases, and 13 bases lay in between. The CDR3 protein is CASSQDLGVINTEAFF. DNA for the CDR3: TGTGCCAGCAGCCAAGATCTAGGAGTAATTAACACTGAAGCTTTCTTT.

The DNA for the CDR3 is TGTGCCAGCAGGGGACAGGGGCAAAGCACAGATACGCAGTATTTT. As protein: CASRGQGQSTDTQYF. The genes are TRBV2 and TRBJ2-3; 10 bases align to TRBD1. The CDR3 runs to 15 residues. The J segment lost 0 bases and the V segment lost 6 bases, leaving 3 bases of the junction unmatched. Looked up from germline, CDR1 is SNHLY and CDR2 is FYNNEI. Variable domain in full (rest from reference TRBV2 and TRBJ2-3): EPEVTQTPSHQVTQMGQEVILRCVPISNHLYFYWYRQILGQKVEFLVSFYNNEISEKSEIFDDQFSVERPDGSNFTLKIRSTKLEDSAMYFCASRGQGQSTDTQYFGPGTRLTVL.

The genes are TRBV10-3 and TRBJ1-3; D perhaps matches TRBD1 (5 bases). The CDR3 length is 16 residues. Germline assignment: CDR1 ENHRY and CDR2 SYGVKD. V dropped 4 bases and J dropped 2 bases, with 15 bases sitting between them. The CDR3 DNA sequence: TGTGCCATCAGTGGTGACGGACGGGGCACTGGAAACACCATATATTTT. Translated: CAISGDGRGTGNTIYF.

A note on this clone: The same CDR3 arises from other DNA sequences in this sample as well. The V call is TRBV4-3, the J call TRBJ1-2; D gene uncertain. V lost 0 bases, J lost 4 bases, and 9 bases lay in between. This CDR3 region has 14 residues. The germline V gene has CDR1 LGHNA and CDR2 YSLEER. The DNA of the CDR3 is TGCGCCAGCAGCCAAGATAGGTCGGCCTATGGCTACACCTTC. This codes for CASSQDRSAYGYTF.

This clone was picked up a small number of times. The chain employs TRBV5-1 and TRBJ2-1; 9 bases are a match to TRBD2. V lost 4 bases to trimming and J lost 6 bases; unmatched junction nucleotides: 8. The CDR3 has 15 amino acids. CDR1 is SGHRS and CDR2 is YFSETQ in the germline V gene. In DNA form, the CDR3 reads TGCGCCAGCAGCGATCCTAGCGGGGCGATCAATGAGCAGTTCTTC. Translating it yields CASSDPSGAINEQFF.

The genes are TRBV14 and TRBJ1-2; D is uncertain. The germline V gene has CDR1 SGHDN and CDR2 FVKESK. This CDR3 has 15 amino acids. Trimming left V 4 bases short and J 4 bases short, with 16 bases between. In DNA form, the CDR3 reads TGTGCCAGCAGCCCTGCTGGACCGATCATCTATGGCTACACCTTC. Encoded protein: CASSPAGPIIYGYTF.

V gene TRBV5-3 combines with J gene TRBJ2-1, with 14 bases that match TRBD2. TRBV5-3 is an ORF, and what it does is uncertain. The length of the CDR3 is 14 residues. The trim removed 8 bases at V and 8 bases at J, leaving 6 bases unmatched. The CDR3 nucleotides are TGTGCCAGCCGGGGGACTAGCGGGAGACATGAGCAGTTCTTC. This sequence encodes CASRGTSGRHEQFF.